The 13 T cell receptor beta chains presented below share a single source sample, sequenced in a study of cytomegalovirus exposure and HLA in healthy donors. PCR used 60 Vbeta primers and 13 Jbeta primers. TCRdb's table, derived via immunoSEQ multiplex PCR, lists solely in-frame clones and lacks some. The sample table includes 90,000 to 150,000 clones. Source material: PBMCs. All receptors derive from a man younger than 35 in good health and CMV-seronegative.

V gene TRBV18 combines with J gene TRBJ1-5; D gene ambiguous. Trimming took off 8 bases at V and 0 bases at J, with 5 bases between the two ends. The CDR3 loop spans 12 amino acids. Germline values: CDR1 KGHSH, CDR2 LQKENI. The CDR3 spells CASLYSNQPQHF. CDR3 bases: TGTGCCAGCCTCTATAGCAATCAGCCCCAGCATTTT.

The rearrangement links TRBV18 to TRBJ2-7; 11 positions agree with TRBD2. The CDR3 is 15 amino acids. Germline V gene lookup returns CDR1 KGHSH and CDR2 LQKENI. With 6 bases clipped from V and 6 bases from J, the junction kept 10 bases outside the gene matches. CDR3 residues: CASSPAGLAGGEQYF. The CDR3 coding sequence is TGTGCCAGCTCCCCAGCGGGGCTAGCGGGAGGCGAGCAGTACTTC.

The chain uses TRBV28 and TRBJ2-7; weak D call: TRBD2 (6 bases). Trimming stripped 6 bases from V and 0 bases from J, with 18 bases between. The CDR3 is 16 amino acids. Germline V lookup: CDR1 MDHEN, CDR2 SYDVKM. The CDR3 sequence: CASSGGSDRSSYEQYF. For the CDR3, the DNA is TGTGCCAGCAGCGGGGGATCCGATAGGAGCTCCTACGAGCAGTACTTC.

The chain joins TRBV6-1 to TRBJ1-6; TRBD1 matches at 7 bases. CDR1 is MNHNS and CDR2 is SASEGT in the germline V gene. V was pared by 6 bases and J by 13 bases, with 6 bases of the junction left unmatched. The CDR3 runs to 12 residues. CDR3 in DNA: TGTGCCAGCAGGCAGGGACAGAAGCCCCTCCACTTT. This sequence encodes CASRQGQKPLHF.

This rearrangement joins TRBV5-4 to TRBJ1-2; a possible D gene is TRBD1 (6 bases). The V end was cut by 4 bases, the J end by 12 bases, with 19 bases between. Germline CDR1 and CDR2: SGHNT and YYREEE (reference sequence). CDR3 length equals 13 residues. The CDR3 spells CASSPKVGGADTF. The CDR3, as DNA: TGTGCCAGCAGCCCCAAGGTAGGGGGGGCGGACACCTTC.

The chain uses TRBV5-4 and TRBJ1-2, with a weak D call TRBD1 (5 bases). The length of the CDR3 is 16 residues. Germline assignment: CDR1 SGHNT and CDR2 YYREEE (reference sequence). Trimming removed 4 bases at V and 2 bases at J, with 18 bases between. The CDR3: CASSGWGEGLNYGYTF. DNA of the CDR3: TGTGCCAGCAGCGGATGGGGGGAGGGACTCAACTATGGCTACACCTTC.

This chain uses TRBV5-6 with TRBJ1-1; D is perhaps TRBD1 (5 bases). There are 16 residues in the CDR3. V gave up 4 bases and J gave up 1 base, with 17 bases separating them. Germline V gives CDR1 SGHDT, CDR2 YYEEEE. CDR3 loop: CASSPNARVKNTEAFF. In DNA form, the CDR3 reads TGTGCCAGCAGCCCGAACGCCAGGGTTAAGAACACTGAAGCTTTCTTT.

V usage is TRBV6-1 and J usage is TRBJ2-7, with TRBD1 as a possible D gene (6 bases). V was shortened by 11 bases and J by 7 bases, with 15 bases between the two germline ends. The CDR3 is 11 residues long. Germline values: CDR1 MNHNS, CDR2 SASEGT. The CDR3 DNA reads TGTGCCGAGGCAGGGGCCCTTGAGCAGTACTTC. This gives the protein CAEAGALEQYF.

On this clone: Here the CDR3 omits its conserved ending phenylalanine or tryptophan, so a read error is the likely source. The CDR3 DNA is TGTGCCAGCAAAGGGCAGGGTATTAGCAATCAGCCCCAGCATCTT. It is translated as CASKGQGISNQPQHL. The rearrangement links TRBV2 to TRBJ1-5, with TRBD1 as a possible D gene (5 bases). Per germline, CDR1 SNHLY and CDR2 FYNNEI. This CDR3 has 15 residues. Trimming took 7 bases from V and 0 from J, leaving 13 bases between them.

CDR3 protein: CATSRASGRAWGTDTQYF. Written as DNA, the CDR3 is TGTGCCACCAGCAGAGCAAGCGGGAGGGCCTGGGGAACAGATACGCAGTATTTT. V gene TRBV15 combines with J gene TRBJ2-3; 10 bases fit TRBD2. The CDR3 covers 18 residues. Germline loops: CDR1 LNHNV, CDR2 YYDKDF (reference sequence). The V and J ends lost 1 base and 3 bases, in that order; junction bases with no gene match: 10.

CDR3 region: CASSQIPNTEAFF. In nucleotides, the CDR3 is TGTGCCAGCAGCCAAATTCCAAACACTGAAGCTTTCTTT. The rearrangement joins TRBV11-2 to TRBJ1-1; D is ambiguous. Germline CDR1 reads SGHAT; CDR2 reads FQNNGV. CDR3 length: 13 residues. Trimming took off 5 bases at V and 2 bases at J, with 9 bases between the two ends.

Here the CDR3 DNA reads TGCGCCAGCAGTGAGTCAGGGGTCTCCTACGAGCAGTACTTC. Residues: CASSESGVSYEQYF. The chain is built from TRBV10-2 and TRBJ2-7; tentative D call: TRBD1 (5 bases). This CDR3 is built from 14 residues. The V end was cut by 0 bases, the J end by 0 bases, with 6 bases between. Germline loops: CDR1 WSHSY, CDR2 SAAADI.

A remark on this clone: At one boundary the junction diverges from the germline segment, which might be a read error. Written as DNA, the CDR3 is TGTGCCAGTAGTCCTTGGATTCAGCGGGGAAGCTCTAGGGCCAACGTCCTGACTTTC. It specifies CASSPWIQRGSSRANVLTF. The rearrangement joins TRBV19 to TRBJ2-6, with 7 bases aligning to TRBD2. Germline values: CDR1 LNHDA, CDR2 SQIVND (reference sequence). CDR3 length: 19 amino acids.